The 2 T cell receptor beta chains below come from one sample, sequenced in a study of cytomegalovirus exposure and HLA in healthy donors. PCR amplification relied on 60 Vbeta primers (plus 13 Jbeta primers). Data came from immunoSEQ multiplex PCR; TCRdb stores just in-frame clones and leaves some out. Of 170,000 or so clones detected, about four fifths appear once; the ten largest clones hold about 1.6%. Sequences were obtained from PBMCs. The receptors stem from a middle-aged man in good health and CMV-seronegative.

This chain connects TRBV30 to TRBJ2-1, with no clear D. Germline V gives CDR1 GTSNPN, CDR2 SVGIG (reference sequence). This CDR3 spans 15 amino acids. The V gene lost 2 bases and the J gene lost 2 bases, with 13 bases spanning the gap. For the CDR3, the DNA is TGTGCCTGGAGTTCGTCGTCTAACCCCTACAATGAGCAGTTCTTC. It is translated as CAWSSSSNPYNEQFF.

This chain connects TRBV2 to TRBJ1-2; 7 nucleotides line up with TRBD1. This CDR3 contains 14 residues. The ends lost 6 bases at V and 0 bases at J; junction bases unmatched: 4. In germline, CDR1 is SNHLY, CDR2 FYNNEI. The CDR3 bases are TGTGCCAGCAGGCTGACAGGGCCTAACTATGGCTACACCTTC. Translating it yields CASRLTGPNYGYTF.